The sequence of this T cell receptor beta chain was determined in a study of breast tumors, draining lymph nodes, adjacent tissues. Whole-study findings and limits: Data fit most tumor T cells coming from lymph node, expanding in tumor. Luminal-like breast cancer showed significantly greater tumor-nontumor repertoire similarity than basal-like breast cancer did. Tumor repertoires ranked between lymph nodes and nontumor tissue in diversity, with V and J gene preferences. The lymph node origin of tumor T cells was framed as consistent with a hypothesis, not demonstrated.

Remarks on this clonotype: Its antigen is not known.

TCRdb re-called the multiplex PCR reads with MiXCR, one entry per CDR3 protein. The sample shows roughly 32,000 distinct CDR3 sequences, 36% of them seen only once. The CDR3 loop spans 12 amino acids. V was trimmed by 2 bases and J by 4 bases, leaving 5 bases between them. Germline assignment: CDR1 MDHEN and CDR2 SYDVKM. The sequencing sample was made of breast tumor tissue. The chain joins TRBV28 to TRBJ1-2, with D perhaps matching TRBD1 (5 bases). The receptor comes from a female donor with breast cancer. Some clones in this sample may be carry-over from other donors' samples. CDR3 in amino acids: CASSLQGYGYTF. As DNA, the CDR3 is TGTGCCAGCAGTTTACAGGGCTATGGCTACACCTTC.